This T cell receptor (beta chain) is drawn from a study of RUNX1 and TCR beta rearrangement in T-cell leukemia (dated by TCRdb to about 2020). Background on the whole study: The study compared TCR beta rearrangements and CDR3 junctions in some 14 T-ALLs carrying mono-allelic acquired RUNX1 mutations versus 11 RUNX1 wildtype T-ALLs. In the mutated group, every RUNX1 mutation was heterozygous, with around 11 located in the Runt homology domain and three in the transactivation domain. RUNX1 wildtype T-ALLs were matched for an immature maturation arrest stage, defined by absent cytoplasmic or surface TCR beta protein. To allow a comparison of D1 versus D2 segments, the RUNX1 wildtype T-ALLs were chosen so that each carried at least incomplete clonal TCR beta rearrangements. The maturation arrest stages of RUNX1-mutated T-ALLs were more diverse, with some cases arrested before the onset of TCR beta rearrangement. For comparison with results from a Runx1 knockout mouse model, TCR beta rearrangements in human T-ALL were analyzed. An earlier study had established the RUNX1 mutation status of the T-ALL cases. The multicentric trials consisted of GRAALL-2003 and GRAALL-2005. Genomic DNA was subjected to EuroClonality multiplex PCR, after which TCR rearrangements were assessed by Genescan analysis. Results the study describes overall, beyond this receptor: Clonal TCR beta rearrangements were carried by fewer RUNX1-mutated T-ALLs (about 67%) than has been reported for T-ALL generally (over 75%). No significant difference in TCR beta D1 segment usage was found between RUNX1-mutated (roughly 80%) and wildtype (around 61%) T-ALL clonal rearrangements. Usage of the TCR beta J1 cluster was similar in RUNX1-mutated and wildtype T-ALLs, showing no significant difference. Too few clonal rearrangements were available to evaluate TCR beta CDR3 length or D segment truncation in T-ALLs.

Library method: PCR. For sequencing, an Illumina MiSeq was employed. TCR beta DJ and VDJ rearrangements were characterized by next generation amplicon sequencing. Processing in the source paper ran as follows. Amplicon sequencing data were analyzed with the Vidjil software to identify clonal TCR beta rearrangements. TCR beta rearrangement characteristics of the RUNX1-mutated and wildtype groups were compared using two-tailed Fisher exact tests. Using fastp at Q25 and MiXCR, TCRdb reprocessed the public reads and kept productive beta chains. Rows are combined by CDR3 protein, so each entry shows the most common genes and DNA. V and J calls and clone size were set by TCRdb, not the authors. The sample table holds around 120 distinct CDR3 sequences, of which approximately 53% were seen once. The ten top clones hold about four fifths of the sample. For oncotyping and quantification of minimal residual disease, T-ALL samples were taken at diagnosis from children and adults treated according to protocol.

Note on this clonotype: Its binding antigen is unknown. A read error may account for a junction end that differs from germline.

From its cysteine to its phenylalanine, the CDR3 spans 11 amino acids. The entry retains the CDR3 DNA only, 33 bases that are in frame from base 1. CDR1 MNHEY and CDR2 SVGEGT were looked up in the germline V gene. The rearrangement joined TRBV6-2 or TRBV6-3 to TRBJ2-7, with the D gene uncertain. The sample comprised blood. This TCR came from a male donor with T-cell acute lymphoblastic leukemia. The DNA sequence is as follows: TGTGCCAGCAGTTCAAACTACGAGCAGCACTTC. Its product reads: CASSSNYEQHF.